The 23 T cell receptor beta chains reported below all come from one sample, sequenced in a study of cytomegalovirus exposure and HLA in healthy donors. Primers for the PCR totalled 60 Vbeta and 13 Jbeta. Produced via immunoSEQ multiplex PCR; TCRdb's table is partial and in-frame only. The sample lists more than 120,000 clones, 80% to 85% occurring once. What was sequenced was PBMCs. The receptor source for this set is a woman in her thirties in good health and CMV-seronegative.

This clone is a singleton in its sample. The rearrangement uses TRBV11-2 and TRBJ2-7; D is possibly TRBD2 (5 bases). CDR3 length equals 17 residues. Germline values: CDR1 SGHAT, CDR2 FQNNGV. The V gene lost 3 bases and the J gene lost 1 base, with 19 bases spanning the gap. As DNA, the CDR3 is TGTGCCAGCAGCTTGGTCCGGGGAAAGAGGACTTCCTACGAGCAGTACTTC. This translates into CASSLVRGKRTSYEQYF.

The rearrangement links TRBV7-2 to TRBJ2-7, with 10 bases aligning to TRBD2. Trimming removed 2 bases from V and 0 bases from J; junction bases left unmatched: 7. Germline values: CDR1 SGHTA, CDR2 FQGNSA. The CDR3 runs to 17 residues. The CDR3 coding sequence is TGTGCCAGCAGCTTACCTAGCGGGAGTGCAAGCTCCTACGAGCAGTACTTC. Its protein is CASSLPSGSASSYEQYF.

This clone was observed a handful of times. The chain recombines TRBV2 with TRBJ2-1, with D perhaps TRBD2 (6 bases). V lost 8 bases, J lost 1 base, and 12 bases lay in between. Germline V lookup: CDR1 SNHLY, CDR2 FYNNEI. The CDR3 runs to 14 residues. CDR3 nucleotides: TGTGCCAGCGGAGCGGGTCCTTCCTACAATGAGCAGTTCTTC. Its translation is CASGAGPSYNEQFF.

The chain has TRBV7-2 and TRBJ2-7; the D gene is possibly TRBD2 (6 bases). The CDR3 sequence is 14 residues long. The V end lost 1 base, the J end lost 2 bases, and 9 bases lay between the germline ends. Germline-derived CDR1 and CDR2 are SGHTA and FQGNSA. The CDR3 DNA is TGTGCCAGCAGCTTAGGGAGGGTCACCTACGAGCAGTACTTC. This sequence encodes CASSLGRVTYEQYF.

In nucleotides, the CDR3 is TGTGCCTGGAGTGTTTGGATATCCCTTCGTAACAGGGCGGGCACCGGGGAGCTGTTTTTT. As protein: CAWSVWISLRNRAGTGELFF. The chain joins TRBV30 to TRBJ2-2, with D perhaps matching TRBD1 (6 bases). This CDR3 region has 20 residues. CDR1 is GTSNPN and CDR2 is SVGIG in the germline V gene (reference sequence). Trimming cost V 0 bases and J 4 bases, with 27 bases left between them.

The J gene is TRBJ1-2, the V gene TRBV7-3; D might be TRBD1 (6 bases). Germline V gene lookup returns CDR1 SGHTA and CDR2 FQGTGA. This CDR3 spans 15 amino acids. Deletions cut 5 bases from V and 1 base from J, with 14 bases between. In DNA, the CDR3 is TGTGCCAGCAGCCCCGGACAGCGCAATAACTATGGCTACACCTTC. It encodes CASSPGQRNNYGYTF.

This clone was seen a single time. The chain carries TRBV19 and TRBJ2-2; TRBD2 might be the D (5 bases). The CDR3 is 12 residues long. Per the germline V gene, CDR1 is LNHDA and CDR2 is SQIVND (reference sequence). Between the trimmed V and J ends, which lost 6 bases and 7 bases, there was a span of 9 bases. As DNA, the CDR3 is TGTGCCAGTAGACCCAGCGGCGGGGAGCTGTTTTTT. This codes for CASRPSGGELFF.

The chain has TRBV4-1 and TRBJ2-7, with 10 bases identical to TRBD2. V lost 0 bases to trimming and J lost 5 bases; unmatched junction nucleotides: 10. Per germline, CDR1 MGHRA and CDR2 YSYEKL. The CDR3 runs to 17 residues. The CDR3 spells CASSQDLSLAGENEQYF. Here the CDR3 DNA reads TGCGCCAGCAGCCAAGATCTCAGCCTAGCGGGGGAAAACGAGCAGTACTTC.

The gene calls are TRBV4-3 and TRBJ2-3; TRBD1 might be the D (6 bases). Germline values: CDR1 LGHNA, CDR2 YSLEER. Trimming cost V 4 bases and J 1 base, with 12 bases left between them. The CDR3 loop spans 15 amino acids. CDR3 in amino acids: CASSPRDTRTDTQYF. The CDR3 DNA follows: TGCGCCAGCAGCCCACGGGACACACGCACAGATACGCAGTATTTT.

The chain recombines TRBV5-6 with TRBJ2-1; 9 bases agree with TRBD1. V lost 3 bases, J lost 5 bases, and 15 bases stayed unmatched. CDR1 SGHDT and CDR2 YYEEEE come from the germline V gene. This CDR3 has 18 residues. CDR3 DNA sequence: TGTGCCAGCAGCTCACTCACTACCGGGACAGGGAGAGACAATGAGCAGTTCTTC. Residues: CASSSLTTGTGRDNEQFF.

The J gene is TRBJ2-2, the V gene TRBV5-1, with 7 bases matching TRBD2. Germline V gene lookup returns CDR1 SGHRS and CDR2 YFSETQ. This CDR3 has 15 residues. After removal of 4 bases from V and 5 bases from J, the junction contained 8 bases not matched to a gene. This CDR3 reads CASSPTSSSTGELFF. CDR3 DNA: TGCGCCAGCAGCCCGACTAGCTCCTCTACCGGGGAGCTGTTTTTT. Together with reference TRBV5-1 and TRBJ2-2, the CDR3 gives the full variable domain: KAGVTQTPRYLIKTRGQQVTLSCSPISGHRSVSWYQQTPGQGLQFLFEYFSETQRNKGNFPGRFSGRQFSNSRSEMNVSTLELGDSALYLCASSPTSSSTGELFFGEGSRLTVL.

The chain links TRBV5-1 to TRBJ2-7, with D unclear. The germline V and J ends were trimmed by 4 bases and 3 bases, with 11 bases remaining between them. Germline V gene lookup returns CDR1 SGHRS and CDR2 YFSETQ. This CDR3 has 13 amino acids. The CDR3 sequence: CASSERLDYEQYF. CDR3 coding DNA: TGCGCCAGCAGCGAAAGACTGGACTACGAGCAGTACTTC.

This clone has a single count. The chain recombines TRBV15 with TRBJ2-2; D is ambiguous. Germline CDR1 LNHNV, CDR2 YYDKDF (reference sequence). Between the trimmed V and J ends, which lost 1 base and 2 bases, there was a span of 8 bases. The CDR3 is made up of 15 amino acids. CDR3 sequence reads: CATSRARYNTGELFF. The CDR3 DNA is TGTGCCACCAGCAGAGCTCGGTACAACACCGGGGAGCTGTTTTTT.

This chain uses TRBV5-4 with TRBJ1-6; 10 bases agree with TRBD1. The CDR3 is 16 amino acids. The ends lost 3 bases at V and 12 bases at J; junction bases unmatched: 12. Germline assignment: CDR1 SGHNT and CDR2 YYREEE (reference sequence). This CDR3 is CASSWNTGTGVGPLHF. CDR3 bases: TGTGCCAGCAGCTGGAACACCGGGACAGGGGTGGGACCCCTCCACTTT.

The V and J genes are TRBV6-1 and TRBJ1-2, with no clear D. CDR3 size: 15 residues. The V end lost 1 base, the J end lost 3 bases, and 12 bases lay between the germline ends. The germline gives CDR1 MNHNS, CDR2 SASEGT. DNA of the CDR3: TGTGCCAGCAGTGAAGGCGGGGTTGTTTACTATGGCTACACCTTC. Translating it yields CASSEGGVVYYGYTF.

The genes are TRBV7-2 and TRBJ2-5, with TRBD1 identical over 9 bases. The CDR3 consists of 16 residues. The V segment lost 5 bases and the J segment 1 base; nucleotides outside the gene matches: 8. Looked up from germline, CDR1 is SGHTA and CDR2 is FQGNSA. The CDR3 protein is CASSKGQGTFQETQYF. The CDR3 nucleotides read TGTGCCAGCAGCAAAGGACAGGGGACGTTCCAAGAGACCCAGTACTTC.

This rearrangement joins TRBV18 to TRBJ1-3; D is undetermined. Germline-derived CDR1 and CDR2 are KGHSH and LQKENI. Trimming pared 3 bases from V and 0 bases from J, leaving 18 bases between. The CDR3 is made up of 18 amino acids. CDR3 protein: CASSPELIGVISGNTIYF. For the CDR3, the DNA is TGTGCCAGCTCACCCGAGTTAATCGGAGTGATCTCTGGAAACACCATATATTTT.

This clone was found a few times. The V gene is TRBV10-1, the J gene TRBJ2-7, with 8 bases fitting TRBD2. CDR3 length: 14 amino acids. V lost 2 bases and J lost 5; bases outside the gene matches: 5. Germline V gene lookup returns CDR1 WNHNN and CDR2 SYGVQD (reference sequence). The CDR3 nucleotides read TGCGCCAGCAGTGAGAGAGCGGGAGTTGACGAGCAGTACTTC. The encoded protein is CASSERAGVDEQYF.

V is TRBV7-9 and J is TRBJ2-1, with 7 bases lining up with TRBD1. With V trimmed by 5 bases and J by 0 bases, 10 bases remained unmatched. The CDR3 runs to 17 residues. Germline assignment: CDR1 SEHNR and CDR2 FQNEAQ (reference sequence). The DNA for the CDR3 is TGTGCCAGCAGCCCGAGTCGGGACAGACTCTCCTACAATGAGCAGTTCTTC. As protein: CASSPSRDRLSYNEQFF.

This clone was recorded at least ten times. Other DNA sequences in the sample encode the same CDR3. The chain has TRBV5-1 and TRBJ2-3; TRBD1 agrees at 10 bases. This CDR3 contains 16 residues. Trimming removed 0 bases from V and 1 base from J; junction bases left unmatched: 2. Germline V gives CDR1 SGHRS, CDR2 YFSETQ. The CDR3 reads CASSLGGTGGTDTQYF. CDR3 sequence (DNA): TGCGCCAGCAGCTTGGGAGGGACAGGGGGCACAGATACGCAGTATTTT. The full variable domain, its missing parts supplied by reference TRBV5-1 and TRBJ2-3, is KAGVTQTPRYLIKTRGQQVTLSCSPISGHRSVSWYQQTPGQGLQFLFEYFSETQRNKGNFPGRFSGRQFSNSRSEMNVSTLELGDSALYLCASSLGGTGGTDTQYFGPGTRLTVL.

The CDR3 spells CASSEAYLLGVNEKLFF. CDR3 in DNA: TGTGCCAGCAGTGAAGCGTACCTCCTGGGCGTTAATGAAAAACTGTTTTTT. This rearrangement joins TRBV2 to TRBJ1-4; D call uncertain. Trimming removed 0 bases from V and 4 bases from J, with 15 bases in between. Germline V gives CDR1 SNHLY, CDR2 FYNNEI. The CDR3 loop spans 17 amino acids.

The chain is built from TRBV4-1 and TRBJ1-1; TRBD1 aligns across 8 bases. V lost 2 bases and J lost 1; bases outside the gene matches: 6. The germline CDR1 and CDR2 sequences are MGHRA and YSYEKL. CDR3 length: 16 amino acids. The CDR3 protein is CASSQFGTGPNTEAFF. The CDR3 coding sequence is TGCGCCAGCAGCCAATTCGGGACAGGACCGAACACTGAAGCTTTCTTT.

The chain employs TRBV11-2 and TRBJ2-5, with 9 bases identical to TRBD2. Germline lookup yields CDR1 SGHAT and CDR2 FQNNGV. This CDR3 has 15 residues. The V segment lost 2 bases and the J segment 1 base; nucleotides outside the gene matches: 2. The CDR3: CASSLLRGGQETQYF. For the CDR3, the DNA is TGTGCCAGCAGCTTATTGCGGGGGGGCCAAGAGACCCAGTACTTC.